These T cell receptor beta chains were read from a single sample in a study of T cell changes during pregnancy in multiple sclerosis. The data were produced by immunoSEQ multiplex PCR, yet TCRdb's version contains in-frame clones alone and is incomplete. The table includes roughly 83,000 clones, roughly nine tenths detected once. Sample: PBMCs, taken in the first trimester of pregnancy. All receptors derive from a female donor in good health, serving as a control in a pregnancy study. Some clones in this sample may be carry-over from other donors' samples. Each CDR3 is given with its conserved first and last residue. The D gene is left open where the match is weak.

16	TRBV18	-	TRBJ2-1	CASSPNSGDYRNEQFF
14	TRBV28	TRBD1	TRBJ1-5	CASRRTGAGQPQHF
15	TRBV30	-	TRBJ2-6	CAWRDWTAGANVLTF
15	TRBV27	TRBD2	TRBJ2-1	CASSYTSGDYNEQFF
14	TRBV27	TRBD1	TRBJ1-5	CASSLYKGAEPQHF
14	TRBV6-1	-	TRBJ2-3	CASRVTLLTDTQYF
13	TRBV19	-	TRBJ1-1	CASSIVQGPEAFF
15	TRBV6-5	-	TRBJ2-5	CASSWQNQYQETQYF
13	TRBV29-1	TRBD1	TRBJ1-1	CSVATGGNTEAFF
15	TRBV14	-	TRBJ2-1	CASSLIASSYNEQFF
13	TRBV27	-	TRBJ2-1	CASSLMELNEQFF
15	TRBV19	-	TRBJ1-5	CASSIERDSNQPQHF
16	TRBV6-4	-	TRBJ1-1	CASSRTWRGADTEAFF
15	TRBV11-2	TRBD1	TRBJ2-1	CASSFWTGVTDEQFF
14	TRBV2	TRBD1	TRBJ1-1	CASSEDRGKTEAFF
15	TRBV9	-	TRBJ2-6	CASSPARTGANVLTF
14	TRBV4-2	-	TRBJ2-5	CASSQGDSQETQYF
11	TRBV19	-	TRBJ2-2	CASSKEGELFF
16	TRBV11-2	-	TRBJ2-1	CASSLRFRGMGNEQFF
12	TRBV11-2	TRBD2	TRBJ2-7	CASSPGGYEQYF
14	TRBV10-2	-	TRBJ1-3	CASSSDSNKNTIYF
16	TRBV2	TRBD1	TRBJ1-6	CASRPGTGGYGSPLHF
14	TRBV29-1	TRBD1	TRBJ2-1	CSVTGVSAYNEQFF
14	TRBV28	-	TRBJ1-5	CAIETGLGNQPQHF
15	TRBV7-2	-	TRBJ1-1	CASSLALLGATEAFF
16	TRBV28	TRBD1	TRBJ2-5	CASSSLSPDREETQYF
14	TRBV5-4	TRBD2	TRBJ2-7	CASSSERGGNEQYF
17	TRBV7-2	TRBD2	TRBJ2-7	CASSLEPLLAGPYEQYF
17	TRBV4-1	TRBD2	TRBJ2-1	CASSQDSTSGGRNEQFF
14	TRBV21-1	-	TRBJ2-2	CASSKAGYTGELFF
18	TRBV7-8	TRBD2	TRBJ2-2	CASSHPGLAGKNTGELFF
14	TRBV28	TRBD1	TRBJ1-2	CASSTGQGPYGYTF
15	TRBV25-1	-	TRBJ2-7	CASSDPGERDYEQYF